This passage covers 32 T cell receptor beta chains from one sample sequenced in a study of graft-versus-host responses after intestinal transplantation. Only in-frame clones appear in the TCRdb table, and some are missing; sequencing was by immunoSEQ multiplex PCR. The table lists some 90,000 clones, roughly 80% of them singletons, with 0.65% to 0.85% in the top ten. These receptors have no known antigen. The sequenced sample was unstimulated CD4+ T cells sorted from spleen or lymph node cells, obtained before intestinal transplant. These receptors originate from a human donor who received an intestinal transplant.

This chain joins TRBV5-4 and TRBJ1-6, with TRBD1 matching 7 bases. Germline V gene lookup returns CDR1 SGHNT and CDR2 YYREEE (reference sequence). CDR3 length: 14 amino acids. J lost 6 bases, V lost 5 bases, and 5 bases had no gene match. The CDR3 DNA is TGTGCCAGCAGGAGGGACAGCTCTAATTCACCCCTCCACTTT. As protein: CASRRDSSNSPLHF.

This chain joins TRBV27 and TRBJ1-1; D call uncertain. Germline CDR1 is MNHEY and CDR2 is SMNVEV (reference sequence). This CDR3 is 14 amino acids long. Trimming took off 6 bases at V and 1 base at J, with 12 bases between the two ends. The CDR3 reads CASSLSYKNTEAFF. The CDR3 DNA reads TGTGCCAGCAGCTTGTCGTATAAGAACACTGAAGCTTTCTTT.

The rearrangement links TRBV7-9 to TRBJ1-1, with 8 bases matching TRBD1. V gave up 5 bases and J gave up 4 bases; unmatched junction bases: 9. The length of the CDR3 is 15 residues. Germline values: CDR1 SEHNR, CDR2 FQNEAQ (reference sequence). The CDR3 sequence is CASSELTGDGTEAFF. The CDR3 region has the DNA TGTGCCAGCAGCGAGTTGACAGGGGACGGCACTGAAGCTTTCTTT.

V and J are TRBV4-2 and TRBJ2-1; 8 bases are a match to TRBD2. The germline V gene encodes CDR1 LGHNA and CDR2 YNFKEQ. This CDR3 comprises 18 residues. V lost 4 bases and J lost 5; bases outside the gene matches: 16. The CDR3 loop reads CASSPLYPGREVNNEQFF. The CDR3 DNA is TGTGCCAGCAGCCCTCTCTACCCCGGGCGGGAGGTTAACAATGAGCAGTTCTTC.

In this sample, this clone turned up a few times. This sequence joins TRBV28 and TRBJ2-2; D perhaps matches TRBD1 (6 bases). Looked up from germline, CDR1 is MDHEN and CDR2 is SYDVKM. The CDR3 spans 16 residues. Trimming removed 2 bases from V and 0 bases from J, with 10 bases in between. In DNA, the CDR3 is TGTGCCAGCAGTTTAAGGGGGATTCCGAACACCGGGGAGCTGTTTTTT. Translating it yields CASSLRGIPNTGELFF.

Worth noting for this clone: Compared with germline, one end of the junction differs, possibly owing to a read error. The J gene is TRBJ2-2, the V gene TRBV5-1, with D perhaps matching TRBD2 (5 bases). The CDR3 loop spans 14 amino acids. The germline V gene has CDR1 SGHRS and CDR2 YFSETQ. CDR3 loop: CASSRAAYTGELFF. The CDR3, as DNA: TGCGCCAGCAGCAGGGCGGCGTACACCGGGGAGTTGTTTTTT.

This clone was seen only a few times. V gene TRBV9 combines with J gene TRBJ1-1, with D possibly matching TRBD1 (6 bases). In germline, CDR1 is SGDLS, CDR2 YYNGEE. The CDR3 length is 13 residues. Between the trimmed V and J ends, which lost 0 bases and 9 bases, there was a span of 12 bases. The CDR3, as DNA: TGTGCCAGCAGCGTAGCTATGGACAGAAAAGCTTTCTTT. Protein: CASSVAMDRKAFF. The variable domain in full, completed from reference TRBV9 and TRBJ1-1, reads DSGVTQTPKHLITATGQRVTLRCSPRSGDLSVYWYQQSLDQGLQFLIQYYNGEERAKGNILERFSAQQFPDLHSELNLSSLELGDSALYFCASSVAMDRKAFFGQGTRLTVV.

The V call is TRBV2, the J call TRBJ1-5; 9 nucleotides agree with TRBD1. The J segment lost 6 bases and the V segment lost 10 bases, leaving 7 bases of the junction unmatched. Looked up from germline, CDR1 is SNHLY and CDR2 is FYNNEI. CDR3 size: 13 residues. CDR3 sequence (DNA): TGTGCCACCCGGGACAGGGAAACTCAGCCCCAGCATTTT. Translation: CATRDRETQPQHF.

The DNA for the CDR3 is TGCAGCGTTTCTCGAAAGGCGGGGATAGACACCGGGGAGCTGTTTTTT. Its protein is CSVSRKAGIDTGELFF. The chain is built from TRBV29-1 and TRBJ2-2, with D maybe TRBD2 (6 bases). This CDR3 has 16 residues. Trimming pared 5 bases from V and 3 bases from J, leaving 19 bases between. Germline loops: CDR1 SQVTM, CDR2 ANQGSEA.

The J gene is TRBJ2-7, the V gene TRBV4-2; a weak D match, TRBD1 (5 bases). V lost 0 bases and J lost 5, with 11 bases in between. The CDR3 is 14 amino acids. Germline loops: CDR1 LGHNA, CDR2 YNFKEQ. The CDR3 DNA reads TGTGCCAGCAGCCAAGATTCCAGGGCGAACGAGCAGTACTTC. It yields the protein CASSQDSRANEQYF.

V and J are TRBV6-5 and TRBJ1-2; D ambiguous. Germline V gives CDR1 MNHEY, CDR2 SVGAGI. The V and J ends lost 2 bases and 8 bases respectively, with 9 bases between them. This CDR3 is 12 amino acids long. For the CDR3, the DNA is TGTGCCAGCAGTTACGAGACAAGGGGCTACACCTTC. It yields the protein CASSYETRGYTF.

This sequence joins TRBV6-1 and TRBJ1-5; 7 nucleotides line up with TRBD1. CDR1 is MNHNS, CDR2 SASEGT, per germline. The CDR3 extends over 14 amino acids. V was clipped by 6 bases and J by 5 bases; unmatched bases: 7. Here the CDR3 DNA reads TGTGCCAGCAGCGCGACCAGGGGGGATCAGCCCCAGCATTTT. This encodes CASSATRGDQPQHF.

The J gene is TRBJ2-1, the V gene TRBV5-1; 7 bases agree with TRBD2. Germline lookup yields CDR1 SGHRS and CDR2 YFSETQ. With 1 base clipped from V and 4 bases from J, the junction kept 5 bases outside the gene matches. The CDR3 totals 15 residues. The CDR3: CASSLSSREYNEQFF. The CDR3 DNA follows: TGCGCCAGCAGCTTGTCGTCGCGGGAGTACAATGAGCAGTTCTTC.

The gene calls are TRBV7-9 and TRBJ1-2; D perhaps matches TRBD1 (5 bases). The ends were cut back, 3 bases at V and 6 bases at J, with 20 bases in the middle. The CDR3 extends over 16 amino acids. Germline V gene lookup returns CDR1 SEHNR and CDR2 FQNEAQ (reference sequence). CDR3 coding DNA: TGTGCCAGCAGCTTTGGAAACCCAGGGTTGTCGGATGGCTACACCTTC. This sequence encodes CASSFGNPGLSDGYTF.

The chain uses TRBV15 and TRBJ2-1, with 8 bases aligning to TRBD1. V lost 3 bases to trimming and J lost 3 bases; unmatched junction nucleotides: 10. The CDR3 extends over 17 amino acids. Germline-derived CDR1 and CDR2 are LNHNV and YYDKDF (reference sequence). The CDR3 nucleotides read TGTGCCACCAGCAGCCTGTTTGGGACAGGTGTCTACAATGAGCAGTTCTTC. Translation: CATSSLFGTGVYNEQFF.

The chain links TRBV10-2 to TRBJ2-2; 9 nucleotides match TRBD1. The ends lost 10 bases at V and 4 bases at J; junction bases unmatched: 7. The CDR3 is 14 amino acids. Germline CDR1 is WSHSY and CDR2 is SAAADI. The DNA of the CDR3 is TGCGCCACCAGGGCGACAGGGGGCACCGGGGAGCTGTTTTTT. Translating gives CATRATGGTGELFF.

The CDR3 DNA reads as TGTGCCAGCAGATTGGGACTACGGAATGAAAAACTGTTTTTT. Translation: CASRLGLRNEKLFF. The chain carries TRBV6-6 and TRBJ1-4; D is perhaps TRBD1 (5 bases). V was shortened by 6 bases and J by 5 bases, with 13 bases between the two germline ends. The CDR3 extends over 14 amino acids. Germline V CDR1 and CDR2: MNHNY, SVGAGI (reference sequence).

The chain is built from TRBV28 and TRBJ2-1, with 8 bases aligning to TRBD2. J lost 7 bases, V lost 7 bases, and 9 bases had no gene match. CDR1 and CDR2 (germline): MDHEN, SYDVKM. This CDR3 region has 14 residues. The CDR3 DNA reads TGTGCCAGCAACCGCCGACTAGCGATAAATGAGCAGTTCTTC. Protein sequence: CASNRRLAINEQFF.

The CDR3, as DNA: TGTGCCAGCAGCCAAGATGGGACTAGTGCCTACGAGCAGTACTTC. Its protein product is CASSQDGTSAYEQYF. V usage is TRBV4-2 and J usage is TRBJ2-7, with TRBD2 matching over 8 bases. This CDR3 comprises 15 residues. V trimming: 0 bases; J trimming: 2 bases; junction bases outside the gene matches: 3. Per the germline V gene, CDR1 is LGHNA and CDR2 is YNFKEQ.

This sequence joins TRBV6-1 and TRBJ1-2; tentatively, D is TRBD1 (5 bases). The germline V gene encodes CDR1 MNHNS and CDR2 SASEGT. CDR3 length: 13 amino acids. V gave up 2 bases and J gave up 6 bases, with 10 bases separating them. Written as DNA, the CDR3 is TGTGCCAGCAGTGAACAGGGATCAGATGGCTACACCTTC. Amino acid sequence: CASSEQGSDGYTF.

This chain connects TRBV6-5 to TRBJ1-6; 7 nucleotides align to TRBD1. Germline values: CDR1 MNHEY, CDR2 SVGAGI. Unmatched junction bases numbered 11, after V lost 6 bases and J lost 9 bases. The CDR3 spans 15 residues. CDR3 sequence reads: CASSPTGSPGSPLHF. In DNA form, the CDR3 reads TGTGCCAGCAGCCCGACAGGGTCGCCTGGTTCACCCCTCCACTTT.

The chain has TRBV19 and TRBJ2-7, with TRBD2 matching over 14 bases. Germline V gene lookup returns CDR1 LNHDA and CDR2 SQIVND (reference sequence). The CDR3 is 15 amino acids. Trimming removed 6 bases from V and 3 bases from J; junction bases left unmatched: 4. CDR3 protein: CASSGTSGRVYEQYF. The CDR3 DNA follows: TGTGCCAGTAGCGGGACTAGCGGGAGAGTCTACGAGCAGTACTTC.

This chain joins TRBV5-4 and TRBJ1-3; 7 bases agree with TRBD1. Germline assignment: CDR1 SGHNT and CDR2 YYREEE (reference sequence). J gave up 1 base and V 4 bases, and 8 bases lay outside the gene matches. The CDR3 totals 16 residues. The CDR3 reads CASSIPSTGSGNTIYF. The CDR3 DNA reads TGTGCCAGCAGCATACCCTCGACAGGGTCTGGAAACACCATATATTTT.

The V and J genes are TRBV2 and TRBJ1-4; the match to TRBD1 covers 8 bases. V trimming: 6 bases; J trimming: 6 bases; junction bases outside the gene matches: 6. The CDR3 is 14 amino acids. In germline, CDR1 is SNHLY, CDR2 FYNNEI. The CDR3 is CASSATGAYEKLFF. CDR3 nucleotides: TGTGCCAGCAGCGCGACAGGGGCGTATGAAAAACTGTTTTTT.

This chain joins TRBV7-2 and TRBJ2-2; D remains unclear. CDR3 length: 13 amino acids. The V and J ends lost 3 bases and 7 bases respectively, with 9 bases between them. Looked up from germline, CDR1 is SGHTA and CDR2 is FQGNSA. CDR3 sequence reads: CASSFPGYGELFF. The CDR3 coding sequence is TGTGCCAGCAGCTTTCCAGGTTACGGGGAGCTGTTTTTT.

The V gene is TRBV30, the J gene TRBJ2-7, with D perhaps TRBD2 (6 bases). The V and J ends lost 4 bases and 1 base respectively, with 14 bases between them. Germline loops: CDR1 GTSNPN, CDR2 SVGIG (reference sequence). The CDR3 loop spans 14 amino acids. The chain's CDR3 is CAWKTGTVSYEQYF. The DNA of the CDR3 is TGTGCCTGGAAAACTGGGACTGTTTCCTACGAGCAGTACTTC.

The chain employs TRBV2 and TRBJ1-1; D call uncertain. The CDR3 is 13 amino acids. Germline lookup yields CDR1 SNHLY and CDR2 FYNNEI. V shed 7 bases and J shed 1 base, with 10 bases lying between them. CDR3 sequence: CASNYAENTEAFF. Here the CDR3 DNA reads TGTGCCAGCAATTACGCAGAGAACACTGAAGCTTTCTTT.

The chain uses TRBV29-1 and TRBJ2-7; TRBD1 is a possible D gene (5 bases). Germline CDR1 reads SQVTM; CDR2 reads ANQGSEA. V was shortened by 4 bases and J by 4 bases, with 17 bases between the two germline ends. The CDR3 is made up of 14 amino acids. CDR3 protein: CSVGSGNAGYEQYF. CDR3 DNA: TGCAGCGTTGGATCAGGGAATGCCGGGTACGAGCAGTACTTC.

The chain carries TRBV6-5 and TRBJ1-2; 7 nucleotides align to TRBD1. Germline V gene lookup returns CDR1 MNHEY and CDR2 SVGAGI. V shed 2 bases, J shed 4 bases, and the junction held 4 bases outside the gene matches. The CDR3 loop spans 14 amino acids. The CDR3: CASSYHRGLYGYTF. The DNA for the CDR3 is TGTGCCAGCAGTTACCACAGGGGTCTCTATGGCTACACCTTC.

In DNA, the CDR3 is TGCGCCAGCAGCACCCAAGGACAGGATAATGAAAAACTGTTTTTT. Protein sequence: CASSTQGQDNEKLFF. This chain links TRBV5-1 with TRBJ1-4; the match to TRBD1 covers 7 bases. The CDR3 is 15 amino acids. Germline CDR1 and CDR2: SGHRS and YFSETQ. The V gene end was trimmed by 4 bases and the J gene end by 4 bases; junction bases not matched to a gene: 7.

The genes are TRBV13 and TRBJ2-5; weak D call: TRBD1 (6 bases). V gave up 5 bases and J gave up 5 bases, with 24 bases separating them. Looked up from germline, CDR1 is PRHDT and CDR2 is FYEKMQ (reference sequence). CDR3 length equals 17 residues. The CDR3 protein is CASSHYTGNRFRETQYF. The CDR3 DNA reads as TGTGCCAGCAGCCATTATACAGGGAATCGGTTTCGGGAGACCCAGTACTTC.

This chain uses TRBV4-2 with TRBJ1-2, with 7 positions matching TRBD1. This CDR3 has 13 amino acids. V dropped 3 bases and J dropped 8; count of bases not matched to a gene: 6. CDR1 and CDR2 (germline): LGHNA, YNFKEQ. The CDR3 sequence: CASSHETGQGYTF. In DNA, the CDR3 is TGTGCCAGCAGCCACGAGACAGGGCAGGGCTACACCTTC.